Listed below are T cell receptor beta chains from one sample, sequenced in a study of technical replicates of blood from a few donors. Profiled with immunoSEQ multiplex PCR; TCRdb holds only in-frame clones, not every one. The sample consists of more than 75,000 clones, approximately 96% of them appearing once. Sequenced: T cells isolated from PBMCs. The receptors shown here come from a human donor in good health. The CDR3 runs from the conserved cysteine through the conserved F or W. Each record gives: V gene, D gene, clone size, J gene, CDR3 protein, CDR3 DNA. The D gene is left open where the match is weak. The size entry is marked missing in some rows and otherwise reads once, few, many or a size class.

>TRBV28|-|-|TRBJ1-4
CASSYLTTTNEKLFF
TGTGCCAGCAGTTATTTGACTACAACTAATGAAAAACTGTTTTTT
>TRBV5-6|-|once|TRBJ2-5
CASSFRGTQYF
TGTGCCAGCAGCTTCCGGGGGACCCAGTACTTC
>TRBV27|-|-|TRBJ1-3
CASRTASGNTIYF
TGTGCCAGCAGGACAGCATCTGGAAACACCATATATTTT
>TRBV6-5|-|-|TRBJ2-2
CASSYIVSGELFF
TGTGCCAGCAGTTACATAGTATCCGGGGAGCTGTTTTTT
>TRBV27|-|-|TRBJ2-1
CASSLPGLDEQFF
TGTGCCAGCAGTCTACCGGGTTTGGATGAGCAGTTCTTC
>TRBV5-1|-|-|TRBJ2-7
CASSPLGLRGDEQYF
TGCGCCAGCAGCCCATTAGGCCTCCGGGGAGACGAGCAGTACTTC
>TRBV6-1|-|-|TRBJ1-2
CASSELGVNYGYTF
TGTGCCAGCAGTGAACTAGGGGTAAACTATGGCTACACCTTC
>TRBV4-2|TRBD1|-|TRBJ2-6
CASSLGTGGAGANVLTF
TGTGCCAGCAGCCTCGGGACAGGGGGCGCTGGGGCCAACGTCCTGACTTTC
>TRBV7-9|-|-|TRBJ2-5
CASSFSTEPETQYF
TGTGCCAGCAGCTTTTCGACAGAACCGGAGACCCAGTACTTC
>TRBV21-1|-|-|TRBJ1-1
CASSKYSTEAFF
TGTGCCAGCAGCAAATATTCCACTGAAGCTTTCTTT
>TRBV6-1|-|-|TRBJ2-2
CASSASSGSAGELFF
TGTGCCAGCAGTGCCAGCTCGGGGTCAGCCGGGGAGCTGTTTTTT
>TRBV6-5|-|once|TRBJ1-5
CASSKNLNQPQHF
TGTGCCAGCAGTAAAAATCTAAATCAGCCCCAGCATTTT
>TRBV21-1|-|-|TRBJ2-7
CASSKRPSGSVTYEQYF
TGTGCCAGCAGCAAACGGCCTAGCGGGAGTGTAACCTACGAGCAGTACTTC
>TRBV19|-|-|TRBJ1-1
CASSIVYGVKRNTEAFF
TGTGCCAGTAGTATAGTCTACGGGGTCAAAAGGAACACTGAAGCTTTCTTT
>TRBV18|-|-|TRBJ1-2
CASSPWKDITNYGYTF
TGTGCCAGCTCACCCTGGAAAGACATTACTAACTATGGCTACACCTTC
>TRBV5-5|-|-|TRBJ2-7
CASSFRTEAYEQYF
TGTGCCAGCAGCTTTAGGACAGAGGCCTACGAGCAGTACTTC
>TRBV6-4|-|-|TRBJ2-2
CASSSQGNTGELFF
TGTGCCAGCAGTTCACAGGGGAACACCGGGGAGCTGTTTTTT
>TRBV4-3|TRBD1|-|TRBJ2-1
CASSQDRTGYNEQFF
TGCGCCAGCAGCCAAGATAGGACAGGGTACAATGAGCAGTTCTTC
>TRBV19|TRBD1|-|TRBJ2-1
CASSMGQGASAQFF
TGTGCCAGTAGTATGGGACAGGGGGCTTCGGCGCAGTTCTTC
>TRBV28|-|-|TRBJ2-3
CASSLGSGSSTDTQYF
TGTGCCAGCAGTTTGGGCAGCGGCTCTAGCACAGATACGCAGTATTTT
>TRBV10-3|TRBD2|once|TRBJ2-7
CAISESTSGYSYEQYF
TGTGCCATCAGTGAGTCGACTAGCGGTTACTCCTACGAGCAGTACTTC
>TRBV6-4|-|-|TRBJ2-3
CASSDSGYTDTQYF
TGTGCCAGCAGTGACTCGGGCTACACAGATACGCAGTATTTT
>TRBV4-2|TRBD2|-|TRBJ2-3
CASSGDYTDTQYF
TGTGCCAGCAGCGGGGACTACACAGATACGCAGTATTTT
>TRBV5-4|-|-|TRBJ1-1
CASSSNTEAFF
TGTGCCAGCAGCTCAAACACTGAAGCTTTCTTT
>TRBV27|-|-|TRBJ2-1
CASSLRRGQGYNEQFF
TGTGCCAGCAGTTTAAGGAGGGGGCAAGGATACAATGAGCAGTTCTTC
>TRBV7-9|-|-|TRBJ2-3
CASSFFADGTDTQYF
TGTGCCAGCAGCTTCTTCGCGGATGGGACAGATACGCAGTATTTT
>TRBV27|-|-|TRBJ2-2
CASRPGRNTGELFF
TGTGCCAGCAGACCCGGGAGGAACACCGGGGAGCTGTTTTTT
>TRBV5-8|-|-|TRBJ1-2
CASSPDRDYGYTF
TGTGCCAGCAGCCCGGACAGAGACTATGGCTACACCTTC
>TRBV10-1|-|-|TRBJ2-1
CASSDRGFYNEQFF
TGCGCCAGCAGTGACAGGGGATTCTACAATGAGCAGTTCTTC
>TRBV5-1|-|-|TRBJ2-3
CASRSAGHNTDTQYF
TGCGCCAGCAGATCGGCGGGCCACAACACAGATACGCAGTATTTT
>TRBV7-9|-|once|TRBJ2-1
CASSSRTGRDEQFF
TGTGCCAGCAGCAGCAGGACAGGGAGGGATGAGCAGTTCTTC
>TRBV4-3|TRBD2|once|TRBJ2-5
CASSRLTSGRETQYF
TGCGCCAGCAGCCGCCTGACTAGCGGGAGAGAGACCCAGTACTTC
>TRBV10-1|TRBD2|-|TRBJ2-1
CASRGTGTSGGIEQFF
TGCGCCAGCAGAGGTACCGGGACTAGCGGGGGGATAGAGCAGTTCTTC
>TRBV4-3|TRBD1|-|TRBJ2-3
CASSQVGRGQTDTQYF
TGCGCCAGCAGCCAAGTCGGCAGGGGGCAAACAGATACGCAGTATTTT
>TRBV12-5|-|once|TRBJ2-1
CASSPSSYNEQFF
TGTGCTAGTAGTCCGAGCTCCTACAATGAGCAGTTCTTC
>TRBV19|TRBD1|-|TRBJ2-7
CASSIQGQGTYEQYF
TGTGCCAGTAGTATTCAGGGACAGGGGACCTACGAGCAGTACTTC
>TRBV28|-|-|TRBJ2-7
CASRQKHRGGEQYF
TGTGCCAGCCGTCAGAAGCATAGGGGTGGCGAGCAGTACTTC
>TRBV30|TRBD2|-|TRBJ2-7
CAWVTTGTSGSREQYF
TGTGCCTGGGTTACCACCGGGACTAGCGGGAGTCGCGAGCAGTACTTC
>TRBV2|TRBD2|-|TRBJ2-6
CASITSGRASGANVLTF
TGTGCCAGCATAACGAGCGGGAGGGCCTCTGGGGCCAACGTCCTGACTTTC
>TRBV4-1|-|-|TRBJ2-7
CASSQEQAHEQYF
TGCGCCAGCAGCCAAGAACAGGCCCACGAGCAGTACTTC
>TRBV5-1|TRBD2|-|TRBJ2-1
CASSFGGGTVSEQFF
TGCGCCAGCAGCTTTGGCGGGGGGACCGTCTCTGAGCAGTTCTTC
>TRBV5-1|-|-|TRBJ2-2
CASKAGSFYGELFF
TGCGCCAGCAAAGCAGGGTCTTTTTACGGGGAGCTGTTTTTT
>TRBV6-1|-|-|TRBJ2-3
CASSEYGQGFTDTQYF
TGTGCCAGCAGTGAATATGGGCAGGGTTTCACAGATACGCAGTATTTT
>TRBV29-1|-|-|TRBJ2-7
CSVEFAYEQYF
TGCAGCGTTGAATTCGCCTACGAGCAGTACTTC
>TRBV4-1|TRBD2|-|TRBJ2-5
CASSLGLAVETQYF
TGCGCCAGCAGCCTAGGACTAGCGGTAGAGACCCAGTACTTC
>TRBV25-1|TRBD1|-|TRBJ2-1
CASSIPGQGHNEQFF
TGTGCCAGCAGTATCCCGGGACAGGGCCACAATGAGCAGTTCTTC
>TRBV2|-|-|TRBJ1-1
CASSRPDRHAEAFF
TGTGCCAGCAGTAGACCGGACAGACACGCTGAAGCTTTCTTT
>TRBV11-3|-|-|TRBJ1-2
CASSQKGVYGYTF
TGTGCCAGCAGCCAAAAGGGGGTGTATGGCTACACCTTC
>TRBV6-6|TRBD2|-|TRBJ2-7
CAVSSVREGEQYF
TGTGCCGTTAGCTCGGTGAGGGAGGGCGAGCAGTACTTC
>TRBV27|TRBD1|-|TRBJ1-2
CASRQGAEGYTF
TGTGCCAGCAGACAGGGGGCAGAGGGCTACACCTTC
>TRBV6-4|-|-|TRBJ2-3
CASSPGVRHTDTQYF
TGTGCCAGCAGTCCAGGTGTCAGACACACAGATACGCAGTATTTT
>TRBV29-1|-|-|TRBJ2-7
CSVVSVGTLYEQYF
TGCAGCGTTGTATCGGTGGGGACACTCTACGAGCAGTACTTC
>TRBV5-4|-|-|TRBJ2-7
CASSPGGYEQYF
TGTGCCAGCAGCCCAGGGGGGTACGAGCAGTACTTC